The rows below give T cell receptor beta chains drawn from one sample of a study of shared clonotypes between healthy human individuals. Data came from immunoSEQ multiplex PCR; TCRdb stores just in-frame clones and leaves some out. The sample holds just over 2,000,000 clones, 90% to 95% seen once. What was sequenced was naive CD4+ T cells sorted from blood. These TCRs come from a man between 18 and 35 years old in good health. Both conserved end residues are part of each CDR3. The D gene is left open where the match is weak. Clone sizes are given selectively: once, few, many, or a class where the clone is expanded.

length,J,size,V,D,CDR3,DNA
14,TRBJ1-2,-,TRBV5-1,-,CASSLATDIYGYTF,TGCGCCAGCAGCTTGGCCACAGACATCTATGGCTACACCTTC
17,TRBJ1-4,-,TRBV7-9,TRBD1,CASSLVSGQAANEKLFF,TGTGCCAGCAGCTTAGTGTCCGGACAGGCCGCTAATGAAAAACTGTTTTTT
14,TRBJ1-1,-,TRBV19,TRBD1,CASSLKVTGTEAFF,TGTGCCAGTAGTCTGAAGGTGACAGGGACTGAAGCTTTCTTT
15,TRBJ1-3,-,TRBV6-1,-,CASSEGLGSGNTIYF,TGTGCCAGCAGTGAAGGGTTGGGATCTGGAAACACCATATATTTT
19,TRBJ2-7,-,TRBV6-1,TRBD2,CASSEIPLTSGGPVYEQYF,TGTGCCAGCAGTGAAATCCCTTTGACTAGCGGGGGGCCCGTCTACGAGCAGTACTTC
15,TRBJ2-7,once,TRBV6-5,-,CASSLEPDSRYEQYF,TGTGCCAGCAGCTTAGAACCTGACTCACGATACGAGCAGTACTTC
12,TRBJ1-2,once,TRBV19,-,CASSKFSYGYTF,TGTGCCAGTAGTAAGTTCTCCTATGGCTACACCTTC
14,TRBJ2-3,-,TRBV6-5,-,CASSYSPSTDTQYF,TGTGCCAGCAGTTACTCTCCCTCCACAGATACGCAGTATTTT
13,TRBJ2-7,-,TRBV5-6,TRBD1,CASRKRGQDEQYF,TGTGCCAGCAGGAAACGTGGACAGGACGAGCAGTACTTC
14,TRBJ2-7,-,TRBV18,-,CASSQGRNSYEQYF,TGTGCCAGCTCCCAAGGAAGAAACTCCTACGAGCAGTACTTC
14,TRBJ1-2,-,TRBV4-3,-,CASSQDRQSYGYTF,TGCGCCAGCAGCCAAGATAGGCAGTCCTATGGCTACACCTTC
14,TRBJ1-3,-,TRBV30,-,CAWSVDPFGNTIYF,TGTGCCTGGAGTGTAGATCCATTCGGAAACACCATATATTTT
13,TRBJ2-7,-,TRBV6-5,TRBD1,CASSQPGQGEQYF,TGTGCCAGCAGTCAACCGGGACAGGGCGAGCAGTACTTC
16,TRBJ1-2,-,TRBV10-3,TRBD1,CAISGGELTGGYGYTF,TGTGCCATCAGTGGTGGGGAGTTGACAGGGGGCTATGGCTACACCTTC
15,TRBJ2-7,-,TRBV9,-,CASSVGWSVSYEQYF,TGTGCCAGCAGCGTAGGGTGGAGCGTTTCCTACGAGCAGTACTTC
14,TRBJ2-7,-,TRBV6-5,-,CASSRGDSKYEQYF,TGTGCCAGCAGTCGGGGGGACAGCAAATACGAGCAGTACTTC
14,TRBJ2-7,-,TRBV30,TRBD2,CAWSVREGTHEQYF,TGTGCCTGGAGTGTAAGGGAGGGGACCCACGAGCAGTACTTC
13,TRBJ2-7,-,TRBV27,TRBD2,CASWRGGAYEQYF,TGTGCCAGCTGGCGGGGGGGCGCGTACGAGCAGTACTTC
16,TRBJ2-1,-,TRBV14,-,CASSQGAFPSYNEQFF,TGTGCCAGCAGCCAAGGTGCCTTCCCTTCCTACAATGAGCAGTTCTTC
15,TRBJ1-5,once,TRBV28,-,CASRLPGGGYQPQHF,TGTGCCAGCAGACTCCCCGGGGGGGGCTATCAGCCCCAGCATTTT